Each of the 5 T cell receptor beta chains below was sequenced from the same sample in a study of T cells in Graves' hyperthyroidism and ophthalmopathy. There were TCR beta CDR3 regions amplified from RNA transcripts. The HTBI primer set drove a first-round RT-PCR of the TCR CDR3. MiXCR, run by TCRdb on the multiplex PCR reads, gives a single entry per CDR3 protein. This sample yields 370,000 or so distinct CDR3 sequences, of which approximately 15% are seen a single time; less than 25% belongs to the top ten. Specimen: blood. The receptor source for this set is a man under 40 with Graves' hyperthyroidism that later progressed to Graves' ophthalmopathy.

This clonotype appeared many times. The chain carries TRBV2 and TRBJ2-2; the match to TRBD1 covers 8 bases. Germline V gene sequence: CDR1 SNHLY, CDR2 FYNNEI. V dropped 6 bases and J dropped 0; count of bases not matched to a gene: 0. This CDR3 has 14 amino acids. CDR3 nucleotide sequence: TGTGCCAGCAGACAGGGGGCGAACACCGGGGAGCTGTTTTTT. Its translation is CASRQGANTGELFF.

This clonotype was seen repeatedly, ten times or more. The genes are TRBV6-1 and TRBJ1-4; no definite D call. V was clipped by 3 bases and J by 0 bases, with 11 bases between them. The CDR3 runs to 16 residues. CDR1 and CDR2 from the germline V gene are MNHNS and SASEGT. CDR3 region: CASSESGYATNEKLFF. Written as DNA, the CDR3 is TGTGCCAGCAGTGAGAGCGGTTATGCAACTAATGAAAAACTGTTTTTT.

The chain recombines TRBV28 with TRBJ1-1, with D perhaps TRBD1 (5 bases). The CDR3 is 15 amino acids. V lost 1 base to trimming and J lost 0 bases, with 9 bases between them. Germline CDR1 reads MDHEN; CDR2 reads SYDVKM. For the CDR3, the DNA is TGTGCCAGCAGTTTATACGGGGGGGTGAACACTGAAGCTTTCTTT. Translation gives CASSLYGGVNTEAFF.

The table lists this clonotype with many counts. The V and J genes are TRBV2 and TRBJ2-1; the D gene is possibly TRBD1 (5 bases). Trimming cost V 5 bases and J 13 bases, with 18 bases left between them. Germline V gives CDR1 SNHLY, CDR2 FYNNEI. The CDR3 has 13 residues. The CDR3 sequence is CASSPPGHSSQFF. In nucleotides, the CDR3 is TGTGCCAGCAGTCCACCCGGACACTCGAGCCAGTTCTTC.

In this sample, this clonotype turned up many times. The rearrangement uses TRBV27 and TRBJ2-1, with D possibly matching TRBD2 (6 bases). Germline V gene sequence: CDR1 MNHEY, CDR2 SMNVEV (reference sequence). CDR3 length equals 16 residues. V gave up 1 base and J gave up 0 bases, with 10 bases separating them. The CDR3 sequence: CASSLYGGSSYNEQFF. Here the CDR3 DNA reads TGTGCCAGCAGTTTATATGGGGGGAGCTCCTACAATGAGCAGTTCTTC.